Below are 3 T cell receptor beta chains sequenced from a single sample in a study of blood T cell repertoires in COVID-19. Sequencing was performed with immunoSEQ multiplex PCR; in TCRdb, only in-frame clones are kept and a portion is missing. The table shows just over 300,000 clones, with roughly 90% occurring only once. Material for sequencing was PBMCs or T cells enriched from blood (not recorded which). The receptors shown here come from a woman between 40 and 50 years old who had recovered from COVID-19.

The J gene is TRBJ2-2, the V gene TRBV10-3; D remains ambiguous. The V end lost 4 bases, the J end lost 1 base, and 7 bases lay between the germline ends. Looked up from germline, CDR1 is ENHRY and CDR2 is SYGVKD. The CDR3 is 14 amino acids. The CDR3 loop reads CAISVGRNTGELFF. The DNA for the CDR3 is TGTGCCATCAGTGTTGGCAGGAACACCGGGGAGCTGTTTTTT.

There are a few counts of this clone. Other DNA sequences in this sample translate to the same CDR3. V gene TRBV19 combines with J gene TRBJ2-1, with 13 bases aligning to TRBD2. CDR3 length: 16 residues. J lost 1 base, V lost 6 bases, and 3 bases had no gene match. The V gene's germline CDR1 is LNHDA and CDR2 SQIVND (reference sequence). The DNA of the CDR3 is TGTGCCAGTAGGCGACTAGCGGGAGGTTCCTACAATGAGCAGTTCTTC. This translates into CASRRLAGGSYNEQFF.

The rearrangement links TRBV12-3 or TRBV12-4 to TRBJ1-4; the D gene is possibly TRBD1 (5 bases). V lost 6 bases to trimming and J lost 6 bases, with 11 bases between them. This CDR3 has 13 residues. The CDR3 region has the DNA TGTGCCAGCAGGGTCGGGGGAGATGAAAAACTGTTTTTT. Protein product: CASRVGGDEKLFF.